This is a list of T cell receptor beta chains from one sample in a study of blood T cell repertoires in COVID-19. Some clones are missing from TCRdb's copy, which holds only in-frame ones; the method was immunoSEQ multiplex PCR. The sample consists of about 200,000 clones, about 84% of them appearing once. Sequences were obtained from peripheral blood. These receptors were collected from a woman older than 75 with acute or convalescent COVID-19. Both conserved end residues are part of each CDR3. A D gene is named only where the DNA matches it firmly. Size is omitted from some rows. Given values are once, few, many or a class for expanded clones.

size,D,J,V,CDR3,DNA
NA,TRBD1,TRBJ1-1,TRBV5-1,CASSTGGGRDTEAFF,TGCGCCAGCAGCACGGGAGGGGGCAGGGACACTGAAGCTTTCTTT
few,NA,TRBJ1-3,TRBV6-5,CASGQQPSGNTIYF,TGTGCCAGCGGACAGCAACCCTCTGGAAACACCATATATTTT
NA,TRBD1,TRBJ1-5,TRBV7-2,CASSIRGQGNGGTQHF,TGTGCCAGCAGCATAAGGGGACAGGGCAACGGTGGGACCCAGCATTTT
once,TRBD1,TRBJ1-4,TRBV15,CATSRKTGQFSEKLFF,TGTGCCACCAGCAGAAAGACGGGACAGTTTAGTGAAAAACTGTTTTTT
NA,NA,TRBJ1-2,TRBV9,CASSERGGNYGYTF,TGTGCCAGCAGCGAACGGGGGGGAAACTATGGCTACACCTTC
NA,NA,TRBJ1-6,TRBV18,CASSPQSSYNSPLHF,TGTGCCAGCTCACCACAGAGCTCCTATAATTCACCCCTCCACTTT
NA,NA,TRBJ2-3,TRBV7-9,CASSPGHATDTQYF,TGTGCCAGCAGCCCAGGACACGCCACAGATACGCAGTATTTT
NA,TRBD1,TRBJ1-4,TRBV2,CASRFGTGVFTNEKLFF,TGTGCCAGCAGGTTCGGGACAGGGGTTTTCACTAATGAAAAACTGTTTTTT
NA,TRBD2,TRBJ2-5,TRBV28,CASSLAGTSGRAEETQYF,TGTGCCAGCAGTTTAGCGGGGACTAGCGGGAGGGCCGAGGAGACCCAGTACTTC
NA,NA,TRBJ2-3,TRBV10-1,CASSGVATATATDTQYF,TGCGCCAGCAGCGGGGTCGCAACAGCGACCGCCACAGATACGCAGTATTTT
NA,TRBD1,TRBJ2-2,TRBV12-5,CASGPGTGATGELFF,TGTGCTAGTGGCCCCGGGACAGGGGCCACCGGGGAGCTGTTTTTT
NA,TRBD1,TRBJ2-7,TRBV27,CASSLGSPGQYYEQYF,TGTGCCAGCAGTTTAGGGTCCCCGGGACAGTACTACGAGCAGTACTTC
NA,NA,TRBJ1-1,TRBV6-6,CASSYSPSLAEAFF,TGTGCCAGCAGTTACTCCCCCAGCCTAGCTGAAGCTTTCTTT